What follows are 11 T cell receptor beta chains derived from one specimen sequenced in a study of Graves' ophthalmopathy and Graves' hyperthyroidism. RNA transcripts yielded amplified TCR beta CDR3 regions. The authors performed first-round RT-PCR with HTBI primers and then a second-round multiplex PCR. Each CDR3 protein gets one entry after TCRdb re-called the multiplex PCR reads with MiXCR. The sample contains around 600,000 distinct CDR3 sequences, roughly 41% of which appear only once. The sample comprised peripheral blood. Receptors were obtained from an adult man with Graves' ophthalmopathy.

This clonotype was found a few times. A junction end diverges from the germline sequence, so it may reflect a read error. The chain links TRBV10-3 to TRBJ1-1; a weak D match, TRBD1 (6 bases). CDR1 is ENHRY, CDR2 SYGVKD, per germline. This CDR3 contains 14 residues. CDR3 coding DNA: TGTGCCAGCAGTTACGCGGGACAGAACACTGAAGCTTTCTTT. Translated, it gives CASSYAGQNTEAFF.

The rearrangement joins TRBV29-1 to TRBJ1-1; 10 bases line up with TRBD1. CDR1 is SQVTM, CDR2 ANQGSEA, per germline. V shed 5 bases, J shed 5 bases, and the junction held 8 bases outside the gene matches. The CDR3 consists of 14 residues. The CDR3, as DNA: TGCAGCGTTTACACGGGACAGGGGAGGACTGAAGCTTTCTTT. It codes for CSVYTGQGRTEAFF.

This clonotype was counted many times. The rearrangement joins TRBV5-8 to TRBJ1-5; D is undetermined. This CDR3 spans 13 amino acids. V shed 3 bases and J shed 5 bases, with 9 bases lying between them. CDR1 and CDR2 from the germline V gene are SGHTS and YDEGEE. CDR3 sequence (DNA): TGTGCCAGCAGCTCCCAACCCGATCAGCCCCAGCATTTT. This translates into CASSSQPDQPQHF. Using reference TRBV5-8 and TRBJ1-5 for the parts outside the CDR3, the full variable domain is EAGVTQSPTHLIKTRGQQATLRCSPISGHTSVYWYQQALGLGLQFLLWYDEGEERNRGNFPPRFSGRQFPNYSSELNVNALELEDSALYLCASSSQPDQPQHFGDGTRLSIL.

About this clonotype: Just one base apart from a much larger clone, this may be a read error. This chain uses TRBV20-1 with TRBJ1-5; no definite D call. Germline assignment: CDR1 DFQATT and CDR2 SNEGSKA (reference sequence). This CDR3 contains 14 residues. The germline V and J ends were trimmed by 7 bases and 4 bases, with 17 bases remaining between them. CDR3 sequence: CSGDRLASNQPQHF. CDR3 bases: TGCAGTGGTGATAGACTCGCATCAAATCAGCCCCAGCATTTT.

At least ten counts were recorded for this clonotype. V is TRBV11-2 and J is TRBJ1-6; no firm D call. Germline V gives CDR1 SGHAT, CDR2 FQNNGV. Trimming shortened V by 5 bases and J by 3 bases, and 8 bases separated the two germline ends. The CDR3 is made up of 14 amino acids. The CDR3 here is CASSQDGYNSPLHF. As DNA, the CDR3 is TGTGCCAGCAGCCAAGACGGCTATAATTCACCCCTCCACTTT.

This clonotype was seen more than once but under ten times. This sequence joins TRBV6-5 and TRBJ2-7; 10 nucleotides line up with TRBD2. After removal of 2 bases from V and 3 bases from J, the junction contained 4 bases not matched to a gene. In germline, CDR1 is MNHEY, CDR2 SVGAGI. The CDR3 length is 15 residues. As DNA, the CDR3 is TGTGCCAGCAGTTACCTAGCGGGAGCTGACTACGAGCAGTACTTC. As protein: CASSYLAGADYEQYF.

The table lists this clonotype with a count of one. The junction departs from the called germline gene at one end, perhaps through a read error. The rearrangement uses TRBV15 and TRBJ2-7; the match to TRBD2 covers 13 bases. Germline V gene data show CDR1 as LNHNV and CDR2 as YYDKDF (reference sequence). The CDR3 is 15 amino acids. The CDR3: CATSRGTSGGYERCF. CDR3 DNA sequence: TGTGCCACCAGCAGAGGGACTAGCGGGGGCTACGAGCGGTGCTTC.

On this clonotype itself: Compared with germline, one end of the junction differs, possibly owing to a read error. The chain uses TRBV10-3 and TRBJ1-6; tentatively, D is TRBD1 (5 bases). In germline, CDR1 is ENHRY, CDR2 SYGVKD. The CDR3 sequence is 16 residues long. CDR3 region: CASSENPGLGNSPLHF. Here the CDR3 DNA reads TGTGCCAGCAGTGAAAATCCGGGGCTGGGCAATTCACCCCTCCACTTT.

Note on this clonotype: Germline is not matched at one junction end, which may reflect a read error. The chain joins TRBV5-1 to TRBJ2-5; 8 bases are shared with TRBD2. The CDR3 consists of 15 residues. Germline assignment: CDR1 SGHRS and CDR2 YFSETQ. CDR3 sequence reads: CASSVGARGGETQYF. Written as DNA, the CDR3 is TGTGCCAGCAGCGTAGGTGCTCGCGGGGGGGAGACCCAGTACTTC.

This sequence joins TRBV5-1 and TRBJ1-2, with TRBD1 identical over 9 bases. CDR1 SGHRS and CDR2 YFSETQ come from the germline V gene. This CDR3 is built from 17 residues. The J segment lost 3 bases and the V segment lost 4 bases, leaving 13 bases of the junction unmatched. Here the CDR3 DNA reads TGCGCCAGCAGCGCCCCAACCGGGACAGGGAGTCACTATGGCTACACCTTC. Amino acid sequence: CASSAPTGTGSHYGYTF. The whole variable domain, remainder taken from reference TRBV5-1 and TRBJ1-2, is KAGVTQTPRYLIKTRGQQVTLSCSPISGHRSVSWYQQTPGQGLQFLFEYFSETQRNKGNFPGRFSGRQFSNSRSEMNVSTLELGDSALYLCASSAPTGTGSHYGYTFGSGTRLTVV.

The chain recombines TRBV25-1 with TRBJ1-6; no clear D gene. Trimming cost V 2 bases and J 7 bases, with 15 bases left between them. Germline CDR1 and CDR2: MGHDK and SYGVNS. The CDR3 consists of 16 residues. DNA of the CDR3: TGTGCCAGCAGTGAAGACTCTGGAAACACCAATTCACCCCTCCACTTT. Protein: CASSEDSGNTNSPLHF.